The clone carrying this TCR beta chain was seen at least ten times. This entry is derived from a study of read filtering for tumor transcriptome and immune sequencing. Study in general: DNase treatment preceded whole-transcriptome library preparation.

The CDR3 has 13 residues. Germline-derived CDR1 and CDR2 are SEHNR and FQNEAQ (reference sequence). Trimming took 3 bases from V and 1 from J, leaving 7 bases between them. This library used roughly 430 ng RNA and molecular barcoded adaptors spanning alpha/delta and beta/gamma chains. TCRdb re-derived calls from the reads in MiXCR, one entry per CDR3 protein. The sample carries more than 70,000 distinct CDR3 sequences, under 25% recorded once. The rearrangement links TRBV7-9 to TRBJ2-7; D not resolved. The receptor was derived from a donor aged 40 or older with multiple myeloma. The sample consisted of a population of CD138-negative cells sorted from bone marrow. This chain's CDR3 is CASSFPGSYEQYF. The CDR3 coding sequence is TGTGCCAGCAGCTTCCCAGGATCCTACGAGCAGTACTTC.